A single sample is the source of the 7 T cell receptor beta chains below, sequenced in a study of blood T cell repertoires in COVID-19. Sequenced by immunoSEQ multiplex PCR; TCRdb stores in-frame clones only, minus some. The repertoire has 230,000 or so clones, 70% to 90% of them found once; the top ten carry over 3%. Sequencing was carried out using PBMCs or T cells enriched from blood (not recorded which). The receptors here all came from a woman aged 40 to 50 with acute COVID-19.

This sequence joins TRBV7-9 and TRBJ1-5; 10 bases map to TRBD1. The germline gives CDR1 SEHNR, CDR2 FQNEAQ (reference sequence). This CDR3 region has 14 residues. With V trimmed by 5 bases and J by 7 bases, 5 bases remained unmatched. CDR3 sequence reads: CASSGTGVNQPQHF. CDR3 bases: TGTGCCAGCAGCGGGACAGGGGTCAACCAGCCCCAGCATTTT. The variable domain in full, with the rest retrieved from reference TRBV7-9 and TRBJ1-5, is DTGVSQNPRHKITKRGQNVTFRCDPISEHNRLYWYRQTLGQGPEFLTYFQNEAQLEKSRLLSDRFSAERPKGSFSTLEIQRTEQGDSAMYLCASSGTGVNQPQHFGDGTRLSIL.

The chain joins TRBV19 to TRBJ2-7; 8 nucleotides align to TRBD1. The CDR3 is made up of 16 amino acids. The germline gives CDR1 LNHDA, CDR2 SQIVND (reference sequence). With V trimmed by 1 base and J by 1 base, 6 bases remained unmatched. CDR3 DNA: TGTGCCAGTAGTATAGCGGCAGGGGGCTTATCCTACGAGCAGTACTTC. It translates to CASSIAAGGLSYEQYF.

V is TRBV7-9 and J is TRBJ1-1; a weak D match, TRBD1 (6 bases). The germline V gene has CDR1 SEHNR and CDR2 FQNEAQ (reference sequence). This CDR3 spans 13 amino acids. V shed 5 bases and J shed 6 bases, with 13 bases lying between them. CDR3 sequence reads: CASSKGQFPEAFF. The CDR3 DNA is TGTGCCAGCAGCAAAGGACAGTTCCCTGAAGCTTTCTTT.

The rearrangement links TRBV9 to TRBJ2-3; D is possibly TRBD2 (5 bases). This CDR3 has 15 amino acids. Germline V CDR1 and CDR2: SGDLS, YYNGEE. Trimming shortened V by 0 bases and J by 6 bases, and 14 bases separated the two germline ends. The CDR3, as DNA: TGTGCCAGCAGCGTAGAATCCCGCCCGGGGGATACGCAGTATTTT. It translates to CASSVESRPGDTQYF. The full variable domain, rest sourced from reference TRBV9 and TRBJ2-3, is DSGVTQTPKHLITATGQRVTLRCSPRSGDLSVYWYQQSLDQGLQFLIQYYNGEERAKGNILERFSAQQFPDLHSELNLSSLELGDSALYFCASSVESRPGDTQYFGPGTRLTVL.

The V call is TRBV9, the J call TRBJ2-5, with 11 bases identical to TRBD2. This CDR3 is built from 15 residues. Germline CDR1 is SGDLS and CDR2 is YYNGEE. V gave up 4 bases and J gave up 5 bases; unmatched junction bases: 7. CDR3 nucleotide sequence: TGTGCCAGCAGCCCCGGGACTAGCGGTCAGGAGACCCAGTACTTC. It specifies CASSPGTSGQETQYF.

CDR3 sequence: CASSLWGGNSPLHF. Written as DNA, the CDR3 is TGTGCCAGCAGTTTATGGGGCGGTAATTCACCCCTCCACTTT. This chain uses TRBV27 with TRBJ1-6, with D possibly being TRBD1 (5 bases). Trimming stripped 1 base from V and 6 bases from J, with 7 bases between. The germline V gene has CDR1 MNHEY and CDR2 SMNVEV (reference sequence). This CDR3 region has 14 residues.

This clone occurred a few times. V and J are TRBV4-2 and TRBJ2-5, with TRBD2 matching 10 bases. CDR3 length: 15 amino acids. The V gene end was trimmed by 6 bases and the J gene end by 0 bases; junction bases not matched to a gene: 4. Germline V lookup: CDR1 LGHNA, CDR2 YNFKEQ. CDR3 sequence: CASSRTSGDQETQYF. CDR3 sequence (DNA): TGTGCCAGCAGTAGGACTAGCGGAGACCAAGAGACCCAGTACTTC.